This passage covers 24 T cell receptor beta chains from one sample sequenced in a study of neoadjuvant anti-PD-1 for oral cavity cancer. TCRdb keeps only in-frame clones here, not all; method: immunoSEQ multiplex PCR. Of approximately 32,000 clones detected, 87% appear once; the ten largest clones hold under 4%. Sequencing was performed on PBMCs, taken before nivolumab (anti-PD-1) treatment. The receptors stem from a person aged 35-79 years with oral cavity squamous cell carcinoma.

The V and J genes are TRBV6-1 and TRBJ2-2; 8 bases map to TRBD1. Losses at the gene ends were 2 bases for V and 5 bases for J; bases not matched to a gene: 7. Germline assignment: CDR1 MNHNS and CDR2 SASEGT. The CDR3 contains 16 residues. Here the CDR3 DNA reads TGTGCCAGCAGTGAAAGGGCCAGGGGGCGGACCGGGGAGCTGTTTTTT. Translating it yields CASSERARGRTGELFF.

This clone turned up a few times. For the CDR3, the DNA is TGTGCCAGCAGCGTGGACAGGGGGGTTAACTATGGCTACACCTTC. This translates into CASSVDRGVNYGYTF. The chain has TRBV7-2 and TRBJ1-2; 10 bases align to TRBD1. V dropped 5 bases and J dropped 1; count of bases not matched to a gene: 4. CDR1 is SGHTA, CDR2 FQGNSA, per germline. This CDR3 is built from 15 residues.

This CDR3 is CASSPGTGGQETQYF. As DNA, the CDR3 is TGTGCCAGTAGTCCCGGGACAGGGGGCCAAGAGACCCAGTACTTC. This sequence joins TRBV19 and TRBJ2-5; 11 nucleotides line up with TRBD1. The CDR3 spans 15 residues. Unmatched junction bases numbered 3, after V lost 5 bases and J lost 1 base. Per germline, CDR1 LNHDA and CDR2 SQIVND (reference sequence). Based on the CDR3 plus reference TRBV19 and TRBJ2-5, the full variable domain is DGGITQSPKYLFRKEGQNVTLSCEQNLNHDAMYWYRQDPGQGLRLIYYSQIVNDFQKGDIAEGYSVSREKKESFPLTVTSAQKNPTAFYLCASSPGTGGQETQYFGPGTRLLVL.

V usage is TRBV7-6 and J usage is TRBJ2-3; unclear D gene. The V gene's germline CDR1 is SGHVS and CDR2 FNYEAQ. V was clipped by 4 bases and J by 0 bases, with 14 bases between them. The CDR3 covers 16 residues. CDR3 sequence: CASSYYLTSSTDTQYF. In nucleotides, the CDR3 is TGTGCCAGCAGCTACTACTTGACATCTAGCACAGATACGCAGTATTTT.

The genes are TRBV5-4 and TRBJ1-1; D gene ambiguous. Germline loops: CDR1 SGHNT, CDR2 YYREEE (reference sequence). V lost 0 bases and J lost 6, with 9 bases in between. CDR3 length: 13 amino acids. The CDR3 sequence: CASSLVEPPEAFF. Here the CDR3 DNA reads TGTGCCAGCAGCTTGGTTGAGCCCCCTGAAGCTTTCTTT.

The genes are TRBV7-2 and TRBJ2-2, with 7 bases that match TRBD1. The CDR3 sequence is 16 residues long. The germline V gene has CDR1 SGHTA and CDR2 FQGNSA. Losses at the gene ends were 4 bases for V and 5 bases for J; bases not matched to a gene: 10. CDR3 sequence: CASSYRKGDRTGELFF. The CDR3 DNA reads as TGTGCCAGCAGCTACAGGAAGGGGGACAGAACCGGGGAGCTGTTTTTT.

CDR3 in amino acids: CASSQDPTFRGQNTEAFF. The CDR3 coding sequence is TGCGCCAGCAGCCAAGATCCGACTTTTCGGGGGCAAAACACTGAAGCTTTCTTT. The rearrangement uses TRBV4-1 and TRBJ1-1, with D possibly matching TRBD1 (6 bases). The germline V gene encodes CDR1 MGHRA and CDR2 YSYEKL. The CDR3 spans 18 residues. V was pared by 0 bases and J by 2 bases, with 19 bases between.

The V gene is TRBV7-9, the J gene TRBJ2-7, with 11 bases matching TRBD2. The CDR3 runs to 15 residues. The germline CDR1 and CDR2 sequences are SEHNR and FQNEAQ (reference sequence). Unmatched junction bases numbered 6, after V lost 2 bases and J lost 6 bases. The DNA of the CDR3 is TGTGCCAGCAGCTTACAAGGGACTAGCGGTGCCGAGCAGTACTTC. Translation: CASSLQGTSGAEQYF.

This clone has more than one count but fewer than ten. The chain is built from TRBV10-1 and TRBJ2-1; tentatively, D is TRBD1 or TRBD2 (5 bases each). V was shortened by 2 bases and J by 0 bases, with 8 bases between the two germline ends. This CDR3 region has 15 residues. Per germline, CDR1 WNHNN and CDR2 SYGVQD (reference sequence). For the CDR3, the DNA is TGCGCCAGCAGTGAGGAGGGGAGCTCCTACAATGAGCAGTTCTTC. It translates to CASSEEGSSYNEQFF.

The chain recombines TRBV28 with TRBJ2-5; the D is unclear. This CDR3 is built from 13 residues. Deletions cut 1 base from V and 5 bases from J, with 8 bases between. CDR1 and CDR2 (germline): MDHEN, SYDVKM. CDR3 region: CASSLSDRETQYF. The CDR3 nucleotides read TGTGCCAGCAGTTTATCCGACCGGGAGACCCAGTACTTC.

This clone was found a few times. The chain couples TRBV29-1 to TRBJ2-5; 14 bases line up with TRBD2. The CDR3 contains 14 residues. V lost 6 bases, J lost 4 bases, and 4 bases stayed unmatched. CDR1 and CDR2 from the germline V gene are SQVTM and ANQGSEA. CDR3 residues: CSVKTSGGAETQYF. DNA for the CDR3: TGCAGCGTAAAGACTAGCGGGGGGGCAGAGACCCAGTACTTC.

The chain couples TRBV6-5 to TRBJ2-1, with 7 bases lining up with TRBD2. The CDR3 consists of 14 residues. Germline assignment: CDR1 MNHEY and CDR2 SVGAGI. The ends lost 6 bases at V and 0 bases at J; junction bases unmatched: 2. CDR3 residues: CASRPSGSYNEQFF. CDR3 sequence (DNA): TGTGCCAGCAGACCTAGCGGCTCCTACAATGAGCAGTTCTTC.

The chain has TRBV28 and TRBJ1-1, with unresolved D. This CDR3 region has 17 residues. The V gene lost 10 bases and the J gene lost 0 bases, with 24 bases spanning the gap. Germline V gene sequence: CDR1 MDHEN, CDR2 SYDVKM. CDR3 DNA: TGTGCCATATCATTAAGGCCAGTACGAGGAGTGAACACTGAAGCTTTCTTT. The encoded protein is CAISLRPVRGVNTEAFF. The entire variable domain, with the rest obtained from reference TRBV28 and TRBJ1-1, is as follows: DVKVTQSSRYLVKRTGEKVFLECVQDMDHENMFWYRQDPGLGLRLIYFSYDVKMKEKGDIPEGYSVSREKKERFSLILESASTNQTSMYLCAISLRPVRGVNTEAFFGQGTRLTVV.

The CDR3, as DNA: TGTGCCACCAGCAGAGATAGGGGAGATTTAGAGACCCAGTACTTC. This codes for CATSRDRGDLETQYF. The chain combines TRBV15 with TRBJ2-5, with D perhaps matching TRBD1 or TRBD2 (5 bases each). In germline, CDR1 is LNHNV, CDR2 YYDKDF (reference sequence). With 0 bases removed from V and 4 bases from J, the gap between germline ends came to 12 bases. The CDR3 covers 15 residues.

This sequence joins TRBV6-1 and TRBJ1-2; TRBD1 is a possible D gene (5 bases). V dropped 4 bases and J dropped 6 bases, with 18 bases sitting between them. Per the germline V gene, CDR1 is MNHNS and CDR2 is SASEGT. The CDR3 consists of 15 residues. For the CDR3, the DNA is TGTGCCAGCAGTGGGGGGGACCTATTCCGCGATGGCTACACCTTC. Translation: CASSGGDLFRDGYTF.

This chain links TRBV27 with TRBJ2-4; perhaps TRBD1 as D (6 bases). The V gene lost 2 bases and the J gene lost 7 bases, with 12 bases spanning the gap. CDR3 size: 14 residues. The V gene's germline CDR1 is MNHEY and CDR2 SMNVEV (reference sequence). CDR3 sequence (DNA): TGTGCCAGCAGTTTAGGCGCAGGGGAGAACATTCAGTACTTC. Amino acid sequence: CASSLGAGENIQYF.

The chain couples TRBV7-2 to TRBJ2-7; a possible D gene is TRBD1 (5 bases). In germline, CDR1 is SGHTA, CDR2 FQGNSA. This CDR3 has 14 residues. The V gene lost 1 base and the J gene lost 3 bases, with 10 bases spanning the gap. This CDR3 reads CASSLGRQSYEQYF. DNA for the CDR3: TGTGCCAGCAGCTTAGGGCGACAGAGCTACGAGCAGTACTTC.

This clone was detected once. CDR3 nucleotide sequence: TGTGCCATCAGTGACCCGGGACAGCCAAACACTGAAGCTTTCTTT. It codes for CAISDPGQPNTEAFF. The chain is built from TRBV10-3 and TRBJ1-1, with 7 bases that match TRBD1. Trimming cost V 3 bases and J 2 bases; bases outside gene matches: 6. The CDR3 length is 15 residues. CDR1 is ENHRY, CDR2 SYGVKD, per germline.

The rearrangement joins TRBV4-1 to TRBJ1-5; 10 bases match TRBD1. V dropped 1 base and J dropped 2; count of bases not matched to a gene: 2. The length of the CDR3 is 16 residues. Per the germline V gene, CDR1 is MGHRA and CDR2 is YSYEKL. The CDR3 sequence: CASSQAGTGGNQPQHF. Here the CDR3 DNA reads TGCGCCAGCAGCCAAGCCGGGACAGGGGGCAATCAGCCCCAGCATTTT.

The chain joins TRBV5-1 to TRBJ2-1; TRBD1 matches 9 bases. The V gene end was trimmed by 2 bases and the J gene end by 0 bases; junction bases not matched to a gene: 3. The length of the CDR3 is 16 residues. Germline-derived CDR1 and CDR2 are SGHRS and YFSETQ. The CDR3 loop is CASSLPQGASYNEQFF. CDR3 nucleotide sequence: TGCGCCAGCAGCTTACCACAGGGGGCCTCCTACAATGAGCAGTTCTTC.

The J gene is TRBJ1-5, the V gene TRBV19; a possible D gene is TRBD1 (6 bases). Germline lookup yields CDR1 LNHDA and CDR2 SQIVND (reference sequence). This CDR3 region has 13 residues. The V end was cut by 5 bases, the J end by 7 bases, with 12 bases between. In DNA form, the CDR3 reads TGTGCCAGTAGTTACAGGGTCCGACAGCCCCAGCATTTT. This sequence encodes CASSYRVRQPQHF.

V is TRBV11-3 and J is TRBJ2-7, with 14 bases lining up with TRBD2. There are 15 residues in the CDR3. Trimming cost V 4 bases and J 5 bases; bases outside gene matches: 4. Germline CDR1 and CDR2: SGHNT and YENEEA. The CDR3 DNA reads TGTGCCAGCAGCTCCGGACTAGCGGGGGGCCACGAGCAGTACTTC. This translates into CASSSGLAGGHEQYF.

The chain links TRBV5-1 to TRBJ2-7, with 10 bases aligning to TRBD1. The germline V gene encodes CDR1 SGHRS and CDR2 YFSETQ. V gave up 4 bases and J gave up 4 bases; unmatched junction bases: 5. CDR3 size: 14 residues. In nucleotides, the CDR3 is TGCGCCAGCAGCCCAGGACAGGGGGGGTACGAGCAGTACTTC. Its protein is CASSPGQGGYEQYF.

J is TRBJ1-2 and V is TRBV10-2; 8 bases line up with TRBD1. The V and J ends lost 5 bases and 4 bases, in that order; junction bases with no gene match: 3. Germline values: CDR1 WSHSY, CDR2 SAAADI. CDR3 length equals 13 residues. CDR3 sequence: CASSSGGLYGYTF. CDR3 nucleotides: TGCGCCAGCAGTTCAGGGGGCCTCTATGGCTACACCTTC.